Presented here are 6 T cell receptor beta chains from one specimen sequenced in a study of blood T cells in healthy people across ages. Through a sample-barcoded 5' primer and a J-beta primer mix, a second PCR was run for roughly 7 to 12 cycles. TCRdb re-analysed the 5' RACE reads in MiXCR, keeping a single row per CDR3 protein. Of around 800,000 distinct CDR3 sequences listed, about 47% are singletons. Specimen: blood. All receptors come from a man aged 80 or over in good health.

A few counts support this clonotype. This chain links TRBV10-3 with TRBJ2-1; D ambiguous. Trimming pared 11 bases from V and 0 bases from J, leaving 14 bases between. Per the germline V gene, CDR1 is ENHRY and CDR2 is SYGVKD. The CDR3 spans 14 residues. CDR3: CAPRLESSYNEQFF. The CDR3 DNA sequence: TGTGCCCCAAGATTGGAGAGCTCCTACAATGAGCAGTTCTTC.

The CDR3 is CSVLPQGVHVEQFF. DNA of the CDR3: TGCAGCGTGTTACCTCAGGGTGTTCACGTTGAGCAGTTCTTC. V and J are TRBV29-1 and TRBJ2-1; TRBD1 is a possible D gene (5 bases). Germline V CDR1 and CDR2: SQVTM, ANQGSEA. The V gene lost 6 bases and the J gene lost 9 bases, with 21 bases spanning the gap. The CDR3 consists of 14 residues.

This clonotype was picked up a small number of times. The rearrangement links TRBV5-1 to TRBJ1-1; D gene ambiguous. Trimming shortened V by 0 bases and J by 8 bases, and 8 bases separated the two germline ends. Germline lookup yields CDR1 SGHRS and CDR2 YFSETQ. The CDR3 contains 12 residues. The CDR3 here is CASSLESGEAFF. The CDR3 nucleotides read TGCGCCAGCAGCTTGGAAAGCGGGGAAGCTTTCTTT.

This rearrangement joins TRBV20-1 to TRBJ2-3; 8 nucleotides align to TRBD2. Trimming at V came to 8 bases and at J to 2 bases, leaving 6 bases not matched to a gene. Germline V lookup: CDR1 DFQATT, CDR2 SNEGSKA (reference sequence). The CDR3 is made up of 13 amino acids. Here the CDR3 DNA reads TGCAGTCCAAGAGCGGGGGACACAGATACGCAGTATTTT. Translation: CSPRAGDTDTQYF.

This clonotype was observed at least ten times. The genes are TRBV20-1 and TRBJ2-3; possibly TRBD2 for D (6 bases). From germline, CDR1 is DFQATT and CDR2 SNEGSKA (reference sequence). V was pared by 5 bases and J by 0 bases, with 18 bases between. This CDR3 comprises 16 residues. Here the CDR3 DNA reads TGCAGTGCTGTCCCGCGTCGGGGGACTAGCACAGATACGCAGTATTTT. Translating gives CSAVPRRGTSTDTQYF.

This clonotype appeared a few times. Written as DNA, the CDR3 is TGTGCCAGCGGTGAGACAGGATCAATCTACGAGCAGTACTTC. Amino acid sequence: CASGETGSIYEQYF. This rearrangement joins TRBV6-2 or TRBV6-3 to TRBJ2-7; perhaps TRBD1 as D (6 bases). Germline CDR1 reads MNHEY; CDR2 reads SVGEGT. This CDR3 spans 14 amino acids. V lost 8 bases and J 3 bases, leaving 17 bases between the germline ends.